This T cell receptor (beta chain) was obtained from a study of CD8+ T cells in alopecia areata. This CDR3 has 11 residues. Looked up from germline, CDR1 is SQVTM and CDR2 is ANQGSEA. This sample's treatment: oral pan-JAK inhibitor, 5-10 mg twice daily. Isolated RNA was reverse transcribed into cDNA used as the sequencing template. The protocol was immunoSEQ multiplex PCR, while the TCRdb copy is restricted to in-frame clones and leaves out a portion. The sample contains 190,000 or so clones, more than 55% of which appear only once. This chain joins TRBV29-1 and TRBJ2-5, with D unclear. The end of the DNA aligns better with TRBJ2-7, so the J call may be wrong. This sample comprised CD4+ T cells sorted from blood, obtained at week 4, from a patient treated with tofacitinib. The receptor was derived from a human donor with alopecia areata. This CDR3 reads CSVVGSYEQYF. The CDR3 bases are TGCAGCGTGGTGGGTAGCTACGAGCAGTACTTC.